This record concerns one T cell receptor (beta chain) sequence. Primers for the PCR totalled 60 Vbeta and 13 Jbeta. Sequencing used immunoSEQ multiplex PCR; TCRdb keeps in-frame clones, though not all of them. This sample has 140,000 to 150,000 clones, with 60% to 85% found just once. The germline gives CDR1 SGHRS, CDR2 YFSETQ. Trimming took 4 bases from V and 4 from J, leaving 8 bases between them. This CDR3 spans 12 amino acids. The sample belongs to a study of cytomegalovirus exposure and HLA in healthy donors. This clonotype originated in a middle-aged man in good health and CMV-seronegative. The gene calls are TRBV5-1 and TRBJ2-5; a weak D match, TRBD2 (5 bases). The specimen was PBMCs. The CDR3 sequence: CASSPEGETQYF. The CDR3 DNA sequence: TGCGCCAGCAGCCCAGAGGGAGAGACCCAGTACTTC.